A selection of T cell receptor beta chains follows, all from one sample in a study of blood T cell repertoires in COVID-19. Generated by immunoSEQ multiplex PCR, the TCRdb table keeps only in-frame clones and is missing some. The sample lists around 220,000 clones, about 86% occurring once. What was sequenced was PBMCs or T cells enriched from blood (not recorded which). All receptors come from a woman aged 50 to 60 with acute COVID-19. Each CDR3 is given with its conserved first and last residue. Fields, in order: J gene, V gene, clone size, D gene, CDR3 protein, CDR3 DNA. A D gene is named only where the DNA matches it firmly. Size tells how often a clone was seen (once, few, many) or the class of an expanded clone, and some rows leave it out.

TRBJ1-6	TRBV28	.	.	CASRPGRSSPLHF	TGTGCCAGCAGGCCGGGAAGGAGTTCACCCCTCCACTTT
TRBJ1-6	TRBV20-1	.	.	CSASQGSSPLHF	TGCAGTGCTAGTCAGGGATCCTCACCCCTCCACTTT
TRBJ2-1	TRBV2	.	TRBD2	CASSDQRGYNEQFF	TGTGCCAGCAGTGACCAGCGGGGTTACAATGAGCAGTTCTTC
TRBJ2-3	TRBV6-1	once	.	CASSEAGLADTQYF	TGTGCCAGCAGTGAGGCGGGACTTGCAGATACGCAGTATTTT
TRBJ2-7	TRBV6-6	.	TRBD2	CASTHSGSGSYEQYF	TGTGCCAGCACCCATAGCGGGAGTGGGTCCTACGAGCAGTACTTC
TRBJ2-2	TRBV7-2	.	TRBD2	CASSLLAGATGELFF	TGTGCCAGCAGCTTACTAGCGGGAGCTACCGGGGAGCTGTTTTTT
TRBJ2-5	TRBV10-3	.	TRBD2	CAISESGREQETQYF	TGTGCCATCAGTGAGTCAGGGCGGGAGCAAGAGACCCAGTACTTC
TRBJ1-6	TRBV19	.	TRBD1	CASYGQGNSPLHF	TGTGCCAGCTACGGACAGGGGAATTCACCCCTCCACTTT
TRBJ1-1	TRBV6-6	.	.	CASRGQVMNTEAFF	TGTGCCAGCAGGGGTCAGGTAATGAACACTGAAGCTTTCTTT
TRBJ1-2	TRBV5-6	.	.	CASSLGAGMGYTF	TGTGCCAGCAGCTTGGGGGCAGGGATGGGCTACACCTTC
TRBJ2-6	TRBV28	.	.	CASSLFGGDRFISGANVLTF	TGTGCCAGCAGTTTATTTGGCGGGGACAGATTCATCTCTGGGGCCAACGTCCTGACTTTC
TRBJ2-3	TRBV5-1	.	.	CASSLAASTDTQYF	TGCGCCAGCAGCTTGGCCGCGAGCACAGATACGCAGTATTTT
TRBJ2-5	TRBV5-1	.	.	CASRTGAQETQYF	TGCGCCAGCAGGACAGGAGCCCAAGAGACCCAGTACTTC
TRBJ1-1	TRBV27	few	.	CASRTDKTIEAFF	TGTGCCAGCAGGACGGACAAGACGATTGAAGCTTTCTTT
TRBJ1-2	TRBV10-2	.	.	CASSARAGQVGGYTF	TGCGCCAGCAGTGCCCGGGCAGGGCAAGTCGGTGGCTACACCTTC
TRBJ2-3	TRBV18	.	TRBD1	CASSLTRRTGYTDTQYF	TGTGCCAGCTCACTCACCCGCCGGACAGGGTACACAGATACGCAGTATTTT
TRBJ2-7	TRBV7-2	.	.	CASSLATGRRVYEQYF	TGTGCCAGCAGCTTAGCTACAGGGCGTCGGGTATACGAGCAGTACTTC
TRBJ2-7	TRBV19	once	TRBD2	CASSETSGRYEQYF	TGTGCCAGTAGCGAGACTAGCGGGAGATACGAGCAGTACTTC
TRBJ2-1	TRBV24-1	.	TRBD2	CATSDWLAGGGNEQFF	TGTGCCACCAGTGATTGGCTAGCGGGAGGTGGCAATGAGCAGTTCTTC
TRBJ2-5	TRBV5-1	.	TRBD2	CASSWPRLAGVETQYF	TGCGCCAGCAGCTGGCCTCGGCTAGCGGGAGTGGAGACCCAGTACTTC
TRBJ2-5	TRBV7-2	.	TRBD2	CASSSPLRVAGVGETQYF	TGTGCCAGCAGCTCACCCCTGAGGGTAGCGGGAGTTGGAGAGACCCAGTACTTC
TRBJ2-2	TRBV2	.	.	CASKRMNTGELFF	TGTGCCAGCAAGCGGATGAACACCGGGGAGCTGTTTTTT
TRBJ2-1	TRBV14	.	TRBD2	CASSQDPQRESYNEQFF	TGTGCCAGCAGCCAAGATCCTCAGCGGGAGTCCTACAATGAGCAGTTCTTC
TRBJ2-2	TRBV6-6	.	TRBD2	CASSRAPGLAANTGELFF	TGTGCCAGCAGTCGCGCGCCGGGACTAGCGGCGAACACCGGGGAGCTGTTTTTT
TRBJ2-3	TRBV10-1	.	TRBD2	CASRMTSGRPSTDTQYF	TGCGCCAGCAGGATGACTAGCGGGAGGCCTAGCACAGATACGCAGTATTTT
TRBJ1-1	TRBV27	.	.	CASSLLTPNTEAFF	TGTGCCAGCAGTTTATTAACACCGAACACTGAAGCTTTCTTT
TRBJ2-3	TRBV18	.	TRBD2	CASSPTGTSGTTDTQYF	TGTGCCAGCTCACCTACCGGAACTAGCGGAACCACAGATACGCAGTATTTT
TRBJ2-5	TRBV7-9	.	TRBD2	CASSLSIAGKGETQYF	TGTGCCAGCAGCTTATCCATAGCGGGAAAGGGAGAGACCCAGTACTTC
TRBJ1-1	TRBV2	.	TRBD1	CARQGSTEAFF	TGTGCCAGACAGGGGAGCACTGAAGCTTTCTTT
TRBJ2-3	TRBV27	.	.	CASAGLGSTQYF	TGTGCCAGCGCGGGGTTGGGTAGTACGCAGTATTTT
TRBJ2-3	TRBV7-3	.	TRBD2	CASSLGGLAGGIADTQYF	TGTGCCAGCAGCTTAGGAGGGCTAGCGGGAGGTATCGCAGATACGCAGTATTTT
TRBJ1-4	TRBV13	.	.	CASSSGQEKLFF	TGTGCCAGCAGCTCCGGACAGGAAAAACTGTTTTTT
TRBJ2-5	TRBV25-1	.	TRBD1	CASSEKVRGMRETQYF	TGTGCCAGCAGTGAAAAGGTCAGGGGGATGAGGGAGACCCAGTACTTC